The 9 T cell receptor beta chains presented below share a single source sample, sequenced in a study of T cell repertoires in cytomegalovirus infection. One entry per CDR3 protein, called by TCRdb with MiXCR from the reads. Of 100,000 to 150,000 distinct CDR3 sequences in the sample, more than 25% were seen once. What these receptors recognize is not known. This specimen was CD8+ T cells from cultured PBMCs, taken from culture after CMV antigen stimulation. Receptors originate from a human donor in good health (CMV status not recorded). Some clones in this sample may be carry-over from other donors' samples.

This clonotype was recorded a few times. The chain links TRBV12-5 to TRBJ1-2; maybe TRBD1 (5 bases). From germline, CDR1 is LGHNT and CDR2 FRNRAP. There are 12 residues in the CDR3. The germline V and J ends were trimmed by 0 bases and 10 bases, with 9 bases remaining between them. CDR3 residues: CASGLVPGPYTF. The CDR3 region has the DNA TGTGCTAGTGGTTTGGTACCAGGGCCCTACACCTTC.

The chain combines TRBV4-1 with TRBJ1-2; maybe TRBD1 (5 bases). CDR1 MGHRA and CDR2 YSYEKL come from the germline V gene. V lost 1 base and J lost 0, with 15 bases in between. The CDR3 length is 17 residues. This CDR3 is CASSQARGRSANYGYTF. CDR3 coding DNA: TGCGCCAGCAGCCAAGCGAGGGGACGGTCAGCTAACTATGGCTACACCTTC.

This clonotype appeared a few times. The rearrangement links TRBV19 to TRBJ2-2, with a weak D call TRBD2 (6 bases). The CDR3 covers 15 residues. Germline loops: CDR1 LNHDA, CDR2 SQIVND (reference sequence). V lost 3 bases, J lost 3 bases, and 11 bases lay in between. CDR3: CASSISGSHTGELFF. As DNA, the CDR3 is TGTGCCAGTAGTATCAGCGGGTCACACACCGGGGAGCTGTTTTTT.

This sequence joins TRBV6-6 and TRBJ2-1; D unresolved. This CDR3 region has 15 residues. The V end lost 2 bases, the J end lost 2 bases, and 10 bases lay between the germline ends. Germline values: CDR1 MNHNY, CDR2 SVGAGI (reference sequence). As DNA, the CDR3 is TGTGCCAGCAGTTACGGGGTGGCTCCCTACAATGAGCAGTTCTTC. Protein product: CASSYGVAPYNEQFF.

V usage is TRBV7-3 and J usage is TRBJ2-2; D possibly corresponds to TRBD1 (6 bases). V lost 2 bases to trimming and J lost 3 bases, with 13 bases between them. The V gene's germline CDR1 is SGHTA and CDR2 FQGTGA. This CDR3 region has 16 residues. Here the CDR3 reads CASSLRPGADTGELFF. Here the CDR3 DNA reads TGTGCCAGCAGCTTACGGCCAGGGGCCGACACCGGGGAGCTGTTTTTT.

CDR3 in DNA: TGTGCCAGCAGCTTAGACAGCTCTGGGGCCAACGTCCTGACTTTC. Protein sequence: CASSLDSSGANVLTF. V usage is TRBV7-9 and J usage is TRBJ2-6; D is unclear. This CDR3 has 15 residues. The germline CDR1 and CDR2 sequences are SEHNR and FQNEAQ (reference sequence). Trimming left V 1 base short and J 0 bases short, with 4 bases between.

J is TRBJ1-1 and V is TRBV4-3, with D uncertain. Germline V gives CDR1 LGHNA, CDR2 YSLEER. With 4 bases removed from V and 8 bases from J, the gap between germline ends came to 14 bases. The CDR3 runs to 13 residues. CDR3 nucleotide sequence: TGCGCCAGCAGCCCCGTCGAAGGTTTGGAAGCTTTCTTT. Protein product: CASSPVEGLEAFF.

This clonotype showed up just a few times. This rearrangement joins TRBV7-8 to TRBJ2-2, with 7 bases lining up with TRBD1. Germline CDR1 is SGHVS and CDR2 is FQNEAQ. This CDR3 is built from 15 residues. V lost 5 bases to trimming and J lost 4 bases; unmatched junction nucleotides: 7. In DNA form, the CDR3 reads TGTGCCAGCAGCCAACTACAGGGGAGCACCGGGGAGCTGTTTTTT. Translated: CASSQLQGSTGELFF.

The rearrangement uses TRBV23-1 and TRBJ2-2; 7 bases agree with TRBD1. TRBV23-1 is placed among ORFs of uncertain function. The CDR3 runs to 15 residues. Trimming at V came to 7 bases and at J to 2 bases, leaving 7 bases not matched to a gene. The CDR3: CASTRTGQNTGELFF. The CDR3 coding sequence is TGCGCCAGCACCCGGACAGGCCAAAACACCGGGGAGCTGTTTTTT.